A single sample gave rise to the 28 T cell receptor beta chains below, sequenced in a study of blood T cell repertoires in COVID-19. Measured with immunoSEQ multiplex PCR; TCRdb has only the in-frame clones, and not every one. This sample has approximately 100,000 clones; roughly 90% occur once, and the top ten carry over 0.95%. Sequencing was done on a sample of peripheral blood. The receptors here all came from a man aged 55 to 69 with acute or convalescent COVID-19.

This clone has a single count. This chain connects TRBV11-3 to TRBJ2-2; D might be TRBD1 (6 bases). The CDR3 totals 13 residues. The V end lost 5 bases, the J end lost 6 bases, and 10 bases lay between the germline ends. Germline V gene sequence: CDR1 SGHNT, CDR2 YENEEA. The CDR3 region has the DNA TGTGCCAGCAGCGAAACAGGGTCCGGGGAGCTGTTTTTT. Protein sequence: CASSETGSGELFF.

The CDR3 nucleotides read TGTGCCAGCAGAGCCGGGACAGGGGACTATGAGTTCTTC. As protein: CASRAGTGDYEFF. The chain is built from TRBV2 and TRBJ2-1, with TRBD1 matching over 10 bases. The V segment lost 6 bases and the J segment 14 bases; nucleotides outside the gene matches: 10. Germline lookup yields CDR1 SNHLY and CDR2 FYNNEI. This CDR3 contains 13 residues.

The chain is built from TRBV6-5 and TRBJ2-7; D gene uncertain. Trimming took 6 bases from V and 1 from J, leaving 4 bases between them. In germline, CDR1 is MNHEY, CDR2 SVGAGI. There are 11 residues in the CDR3. In DNA form, the CDR3 reads TGTGCCAGCAGCGTATCCTACGAGCAGTACGTC. It translates to CASSVSYEQYV.

There are a few counts of this clone. The gene calls are TRBV10-1 and TRBJ2-1, with 14 bases identical to TRBD2. The CDR3 contains 15 residues. Per germline, CDR1 WNHNN and CDR2 SYGVQD (reference sequence). The trim removed 8 bases at V and 5 bases at J, leaving 5 bases unmatched. This chain's CDR3 is CASPRTSGGHNEQFF. CDR3 bases: TGCGCCAGCCCAAGGACTAGCGGGGGGCACAATGAGCAGTTCTTC.

The gene calls are TRBV5-1 and TRBJ2-5; 9 nucleotides match TRBD2. CDR3 length: 15 residues. Trimming cost V 4 bases and J 0 bases; bases outside gene matches: 4. Germline V gene data show CDR1 as SGHRS and CDR2 as YFSETQ. The CDR3 DNA sequence: TGCGCCAGCAGCCCCCTAGCGGGAAACCAAGAGACCCAGTACTTC. Its protein product is CASSPLAGNQETQYF.

The chain couples TRBV7-2 to TRBJ2-5; D perhaps matches TRBD2 (6 bases). V dropped 5 bases and J dropped 4 bases, with 11 bases sitting between them. CDR1 is SGHTA and CDR2 is FQGNSA in the germline V gene. The CDR3 length is 13 residues. The CDR3 nucleotides are TGTGCCAGCAGCAGGGGACTCAGAGAGACCCAGTACTTC. Protein product: CASSRGLRETQYF. Supplemented by reference TRBV7-2 and TRBJ2-5, the full variable domain reads GAGVSQSPSNKVTEKGKDVELRCDPISGHTALYWYRQSLGQGLEFLIYFQGNSAPDKSGLPSDRFSAERTGGSVSTLTIQRTQQEDSAVYLCASSRGLRETQYFGPGTRLLVL.

The rearrangement uses TRBV28 and TRBJ1-5; 7 bases align to TRBD1. Germline CDR1 and CDR2: MDHEN and SYDVKM. The V segment lost 3 bases and the J segment 3 bases; nucleotides outside the gene matches: 8. The CDR3 length is 16 residues. The CDR3 protein is CASSLRQGYFNQPQHF. The CDR3 DNA is TGTGCCAGCAGTTTGAGACAGGGATACTTCAATCAGCCCCAGCATTTT.

The V call is TRBV7-9, the J call TRBJ2-1; TRBD2 might be the D (5 bases). The CDR3 loop spans 15 amino acids. Trimming left V 5 bases short and J 3 bases short, with 14 bases between. Germline values: CDR1 SEHNR, CDR2 FQNEAQ (reference sequence). CDR3 residues: CASSPSGLSYNEQFF. For the CDR3, the DNA is TGTGCCAGCAGCCCCTCCGGACTCAGCTACAATGAGCAGTTCTTC.

The genes are TRBV27 and TRBJ2-7; maybe TRBD1 (6 bases). V lost 5 bases and J 0 bases, leaving 17 bases between the germline ends. Germline V gene sequence: CDR1 MNHEY, CDR2 SMNVEV (reference sequence). The CDR3 contains 16 residues. DNA of the CDR3: TGTGCCAGCAGTCCTGCCAGGGGAACCAGCTCCTACGAGCAGTACGTC. This translates into CASSPARGTSSYEQYV.

The chain combines TRBV15 with TRBJ2-1; weak D call: TRBD2 (6 bases). Germline V lookup: CDR1 LNHNV, CDR2 YYDKDF (reference sequence). This CDR3 comprises 17 residues. Trimming left V 3 bases short and J 6 bases short, with 21 bases between. CDR3 in amino acids: CATSSQRWASVGNEQFF. DNA of the CDR3: TGTGCCACCAGCAGCCAACGGTGGGCTAGCGTTGGCAATGAGCAGTTCTTC.

The chain employs TRBV5-8 and TRBJ2-1; no clear D gene. The germline CDR1 and CDR2 sequences are SGHTS and YDEGEE. The CDR3 contains 15 residues. The V gene lost 0 bases and the J gene lost 5 bases, with 12 bases spanning the gap. The CDR3 sequence: CASSLGLLSNNEQFF. The CDR3 bases are TGTGCCAGCAGCTTGGGACTCCTTTCAAACAATGAGCAGTTCTTC.

The rearrangement links TRBV30 to TRBJ2-3, with D tentatively TRBD2 (6 bases). Germline lookup yields CDR1 GTSNPN and CDR2 SVGIG (reference sequence). The CDR3 consists of 12 residues. Trimming took 2 bases from V and 5 from J, leaving 8 bases between them. The CDR3 DNA is TGTGCCTGGAGTCTGGGAGGAGATACGCAGTATTTT. It is translated as CAWSLGGDTQYF.

This clone was recorded once. The genes are TRBV9 and TRBJ2-7, with D possibly TRBD2 on 6 matching bases. Trimming cost V 4 bases and J 5 bases, with 19 bases left between them. Germline CDR1 is SGDLS and CDR2 is YYNGEE. The CDR3 loop spans 15 amino acids. As DNA, the CDR3 is TGTGCCAGCAGCACCGCGCGGGGCCCCTTGGACGAGCAGTACTTC. Protein sequence: CASSTARGPLDEQYF.

The gene calls are TRBV28 and TRBJ1-2; D unclear. The CDR3 loop spans 12 amino acids. Germline values: CDR1 MDHEN, CDR2 SYDVKM. Trimming removed 5 bases at V and 3 bases at J, with 7 bases between. The CDR3 sequence is CASSGLDYGYTF. In nucleotides, the CDR3 is TGTGCCAGCAGTGGGCTCGACTATGGCTACACCTTC.

This clone was picked up one time. The rearrangement uses TRBV6-1 and TRBJ2-1, with TRBD2 as a possible D gene (6 bases). Per the germline V gene, CDR1 is MNHNS and CDR2 is SASEGT. Trimming pared 9 bases from V and 7 bases from J, leaving 16 bases between. The CDR3 consists of 13 residues. In DNA, the CDR3 is TGTGCCAGTAAAGGGGCGGGGCTTAATGAGCAGTTCTTC. It specifies CASKGAGLNEQFF.

The rearrangement uses TRBV5-4 and TRBJ1-2; D gene ambiguous. Germline CDR1 and CDR2: SGHNT and YYREEE (reference sequence). Trimming cost V 4 bases and J 4 bases, with 14 bases left between them. The length of the CDR3 is 14 residues. The CDR3 DNA sequence: TGTGCCAGCAGCCCCCAGGAGGGCCTCTATGGCTACACCTTC. Protein product: CASSPQEGLYGYTF.

This clone was seen once. V usage is TRBV5-1 and J usage is TRBJ1-1; 8 bases map to TRBD1. CDR1 and CDR2 from the germline V gene are SGHRS and YFSETQ. After removal of 3 bases from V and 4 bases from J, the junction contained 11 bases not matched to a gene. There are 16 residues in the CDR3. DNA of the CDR3: TGCGCCAGCAGCTCGGGGACAGGTTTCTATGGCACTGAAGCTTTCTTT. Amino acids: CASSSGTGFYGTEAFF.

The chain uses TRBV7-8 and TRBJ2-7; D unresolved. Germline V gene sequence: CDR1 SGHVS, CDR2 FQNEAQ. The CDR3 is 16 residues long. Trimming shortened V by 2 bases and J by 0 bases, and 14 bases separated the two germline ends. Here the CDR3 reads CASSLIFALSSYEQYF. The CDR3, as DNA: TGTGCCAGCAGCTTAATTTTCGCACTGAGCTCCTACGAGCAGTACTTC.

This rearrangement joins TRBV4-1 to TRBJ2-1; 14 positions agree with TRBD2. The V gene end was trimmed by 1 base and the J gene end by 5 bases; junction bases not matched to a gene: 1. The CDR3 contains 16 residues. The germline gives CDR1 MGHRA, CDR2 YSYEKL. The CDR3 loop is CASSQGGLAGDNEQFF. CDR3 DNA: TGCGCCAGCAGCCAAGGGGGACTAGCGGGAGACAATGAGCAGTTCTTC.

About this clone: This sample also contains other DNA sequences that code for the same CDR3. V usage is TRBV19 and J usage is TRBJ1-1; weak D call: TRBD1 (5 bases). Germline V lookup: CDR1 LNHDA, CDR2 SQIVND (reference sequence). V was shortened by 1 base and J by 5 bases, with 11 bases between the two germline ends. The CDR3 has 14 residues. CDR3 in amino acids: CASSIGGRGTEAFF. The CDR3 DNA reads TGTGCCAGTAGTATAGGCGGCCGGGGGACTGAAGCTTTCTTT.

The chain combines TRBV6-5 with TRBJ2-1, with TRBD2 as a possible D gene (5 bases). Germline CDR1 MNHEY, CDR2 SVGAGI. With 7 bases removed from V and 6 bases from J, the gap between germline ends came to 10 bases. CDR3 size: 12 residues. The CDR3 spells CASTLEGNEQFF. CDR3 in DNA: TGTGCCAGCACCCTTGAGGGCAATGAGCAGTTCTTC.

This chain uses TRBV25-1 with TRBJ1-1; no reliable D call. Germline V gene lookup returns CDR1 MGHDK and CDR2 SYGVNS. The CDR3 length is 13 residues. Between the trimmed V and J ends, which lost 4 bases and 11 bases, there was a span of 17 bases. The CDR3 sequence: CASSVLPGRPAFF. The CDR3 DNA reads TGTGCCAGCAGTGTATTACCCGGGAGGCCCGCTTTCTTT.

The J gene is TRBJ1-6, the V gene TRBV5-1, with 7 bases lining up with TRBD1. The V and J ends lost 3 bases and 9 bases, in that order; junction bases with no gene match: 6. The CDR3 covers 14 residues. Germline CDR1 and CDR2: SGHRS and YFSETQ. The CDR3 reads CASSSETGFSPLHF. In DNA form, the CDR3 reads TGCGCCAGCAGCTCGGAGACAGGGTTTTCACCCCTCCACTTT.

V gene TRBV6-1 combines with J gene TRBJ2-2; 9 nucleotides align to TRBD1. CDR1 is MNHNS, CDR2 SASEGT, per germline. The CDR3 sequence is 16 residues long. Trimming cost V 1 base and J 6 bases; bases outside gene matches: 6. Here the CDR3 DNA reads TGTGCCAGCAGTGAAGAGGGACAGGGTAGGGCCGGGGAGCTGTTTTTT. Protein product: CASSEEGQGRAGELFF.

For this clone: Within the sample, other DNA sequences also encode this same CDR3. The gene calls are TRBV24-1 and TRBJ2-3, with 10 nucleotides matching TRBD1. V lost 4 bases to trimming and J lost 3 bases; unmatched junction nucleotides: 6. From germline, CDR1 is KGHDR and CDR2 SFDVKD. The CDR3 length is 16 residues. The CDR3 DNA is TGTGCCACCAGTGACCCCCCGGGACAGGGGACAGATACGCAGTATTTT. It translates to CATSDPPGQGTDTQYF.

The V call is TRBV7-9, the J call TRBJ2-1; 8 bases fit TRBD2. Germline V gives CDR1 SEHNR, CDR2 FQNEAQ (reference sequence). The J segment lost 0 bases and the V segment lost 2 bases, leaving 3 bases of the junction unmatched. The CDR3 sequence is 16 residues long. The CDR3 DNA reads as TGTGCCAGCAGCTTATTAGCGGGGTTCTCCTACAATGAGCAGTTCTTC. This sequence encodes CASSLLAGFSYNEQFF.

V and J are TRBV19 and TRBJ2-2; weak D call: TRBD2 (7 bases). Germline lookup yields CDR1 LNHDA and CDR2 SQIVND (reference sequence). V was clipped by 7 bases and J by 7 bases, with 16 bases between them. CDR3 length: 14 amino acids. The CDR3 spells CASTARGGSGELFF. The CDR3, as DNA: TGTGCCAGTACCGCTAGGGGGGGAAGCGGGGAGCTGTTTTTT.

This rearrangement joins TRBV9 to TRBJ2-1; TRBD2 might be the D (5 bases). The V and J ends lost 7 bases and 0 bases respectively, with 14 bases between them. CDR3 length equals 15 residues. In germline, CDR1 is SGDLS, CDR2 YYNGEE. The CDR3 sequence: CASDPYGSSYNEQFF. CDR3 in DNA: TGTGCCAGCGACCCCTATGGGAGCTCCTACAATGAGCAGTTCTTC.